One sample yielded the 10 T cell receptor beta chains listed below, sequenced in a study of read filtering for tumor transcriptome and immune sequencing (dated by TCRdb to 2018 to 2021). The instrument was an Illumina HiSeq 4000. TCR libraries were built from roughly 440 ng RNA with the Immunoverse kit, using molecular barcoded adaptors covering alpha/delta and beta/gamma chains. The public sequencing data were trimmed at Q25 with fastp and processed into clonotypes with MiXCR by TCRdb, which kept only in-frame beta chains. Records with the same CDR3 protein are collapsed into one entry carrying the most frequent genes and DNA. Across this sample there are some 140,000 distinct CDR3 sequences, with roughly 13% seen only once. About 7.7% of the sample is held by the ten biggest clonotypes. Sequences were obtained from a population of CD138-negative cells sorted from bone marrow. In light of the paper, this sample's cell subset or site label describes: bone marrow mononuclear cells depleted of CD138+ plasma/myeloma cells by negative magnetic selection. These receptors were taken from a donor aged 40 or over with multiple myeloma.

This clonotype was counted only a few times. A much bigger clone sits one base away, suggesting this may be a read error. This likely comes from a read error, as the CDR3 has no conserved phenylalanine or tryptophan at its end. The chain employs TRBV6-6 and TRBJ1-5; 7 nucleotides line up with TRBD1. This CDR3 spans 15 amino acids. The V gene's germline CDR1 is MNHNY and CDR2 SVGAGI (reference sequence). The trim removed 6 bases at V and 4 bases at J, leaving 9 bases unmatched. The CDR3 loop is CASRATGWGNQPQHL. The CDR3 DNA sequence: TGTGCCAGCAGGGCGACAGGGTGGGGGAATCAGCCCCAGCATCTT.

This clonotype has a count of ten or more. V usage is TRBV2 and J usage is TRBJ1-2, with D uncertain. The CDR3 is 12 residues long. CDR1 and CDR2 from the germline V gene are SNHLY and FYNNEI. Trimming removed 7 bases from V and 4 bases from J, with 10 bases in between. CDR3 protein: CASTDGPYGYTF. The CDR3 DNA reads TGTGCCAGCACCGACGGGCCCTATGGCTACACCTTC.

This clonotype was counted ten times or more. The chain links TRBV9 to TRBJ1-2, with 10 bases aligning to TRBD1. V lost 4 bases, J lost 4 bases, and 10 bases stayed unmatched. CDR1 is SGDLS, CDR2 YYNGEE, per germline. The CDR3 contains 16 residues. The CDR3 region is CASSINRDRGPYGYTF. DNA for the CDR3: TGTGCCAGCAGCATAAACCGGGACAGGGGACCCTATGGCTACACCTTC.

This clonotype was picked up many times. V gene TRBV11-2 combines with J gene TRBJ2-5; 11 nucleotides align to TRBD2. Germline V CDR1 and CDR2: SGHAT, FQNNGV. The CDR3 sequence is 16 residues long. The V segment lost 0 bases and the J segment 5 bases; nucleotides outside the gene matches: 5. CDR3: CASSLELAGEGETQYF. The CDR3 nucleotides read TGTGCCAGCAGCTTAGAACTAGCGGGAGAGGGGGAGACCCAGTACTTC. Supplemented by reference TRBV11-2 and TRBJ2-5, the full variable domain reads EAGVAQSPRYKIIEKRQSVAFWCNPISGHATLYWYQQILGQGPKLLIQFQNNGVVDDSQLPKDRFSAERLKGVDSTLKIQPAKLEDSAVYLCASSLELAGEGETQYFGPGTRLLVL.

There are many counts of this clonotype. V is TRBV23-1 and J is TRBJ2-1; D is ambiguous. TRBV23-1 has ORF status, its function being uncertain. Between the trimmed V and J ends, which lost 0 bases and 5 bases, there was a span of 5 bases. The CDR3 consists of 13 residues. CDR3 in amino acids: CASSQSCHNEQFF. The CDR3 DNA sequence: TGCGCCAGCAGTCAATCTTGCCACAATGAGCAGTTCTTC.

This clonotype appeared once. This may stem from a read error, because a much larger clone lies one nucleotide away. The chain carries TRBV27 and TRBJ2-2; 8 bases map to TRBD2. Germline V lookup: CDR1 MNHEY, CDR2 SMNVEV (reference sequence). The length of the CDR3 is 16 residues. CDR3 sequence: CVSSPLAGLGTGELFF. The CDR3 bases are TGTGTCAGCAGTCCCCTAGCGGGTCTGGGGACCGGGGAGCTGTTTTTT.

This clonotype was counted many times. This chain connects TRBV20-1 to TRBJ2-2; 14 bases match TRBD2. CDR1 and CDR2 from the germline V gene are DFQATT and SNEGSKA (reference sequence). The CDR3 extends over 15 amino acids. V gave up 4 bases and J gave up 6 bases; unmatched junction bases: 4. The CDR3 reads CSATGLAGGSGELFF. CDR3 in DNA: TGCAGTGCTACTGGACTAGCGGGAGGTTCCGGGGAGCTGTTTTTT.

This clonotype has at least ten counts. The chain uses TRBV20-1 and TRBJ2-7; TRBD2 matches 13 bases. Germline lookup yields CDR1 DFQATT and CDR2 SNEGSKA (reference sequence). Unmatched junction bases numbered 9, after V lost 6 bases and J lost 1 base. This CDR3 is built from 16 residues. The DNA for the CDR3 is TGCAGTGCCCAACCTGGGACTAGCGGGGTATCCTACGAGCAGTACTTC. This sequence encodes CSAQPGTSGVSYEQYF.

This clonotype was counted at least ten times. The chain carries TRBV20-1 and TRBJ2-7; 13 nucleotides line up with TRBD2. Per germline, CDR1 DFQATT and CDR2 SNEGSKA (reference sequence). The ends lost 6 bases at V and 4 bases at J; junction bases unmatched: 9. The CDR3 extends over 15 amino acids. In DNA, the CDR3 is TGCAGTGCCTGGACTAGCGGGAGTCCCGCTTACGAGCAGTACTTC. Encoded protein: CSAWTSGSPAYEQYF.

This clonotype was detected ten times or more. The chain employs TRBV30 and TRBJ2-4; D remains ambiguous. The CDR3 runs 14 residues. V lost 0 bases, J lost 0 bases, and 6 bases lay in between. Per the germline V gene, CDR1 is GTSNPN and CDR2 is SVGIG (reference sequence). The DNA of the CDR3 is TGTGCCTGGAGTGTAAGCCTAGCCAAAAACATTCAGTACTTC. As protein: CAWSVSLAKNIQYF.